The rows below give T cell receptor beta chains drawn from one sample of a study of blood T cell repertoires in COVID-19. TCRdb's copy holds only in-frame clones and misses some; the assay was immunoSEQ multiplex PCR. The sample has 110,000 or so clones, about 80% seen once. The sequencing sample was made of peripheral blood. The receptors here all came from a man in his sixties or seventies with acute or convalescent COVID-19. CDR3s include the opening cysteine and the closing phenylalanine or tryptophan. D genes are given only for firm matches.

d_call j_call v_call cdr3_aa
- TRBJ1-3 TRBV18 CASSPVSHSGNTIYF
TRBD2 TRBJ2-7 TRBV4-2 CASSQELAGGWSYEQYF
TRBD1 TRBJ2-5 TRBV18 CASSPPTGGPETQYF
- TRBJ2-3 TRBV10-3 CAIGGGGSTDTQYF
- TRBJ2-7 TRBV7-9 CASSLALDKDEQYF
TRBD2 TRBJ2-5 TRBV11-1 CASSLVLAEETQYF
- TRBJ1-2 TRBV11-2 CASSSRDYGYTF
TRBD1 TRBJ1-1 TRBV18 CASSPGDRGAEAFF
- TRBJ1-1 TRBV3-1/TRBV3-2 CASSRGRVNTEAFF
- TRBJ2-7 TRBV18 CASSPGALEQYF
- TRBJ2-1 TRBV12-5 CASGLNVGYNEQFF
- TRBJ2-2 TRBV5-1 CASSPAVALNTGELFF
- TRBJ1-3 TRBV9 CASSAEQGLSGNTIYF
TRBD2 TRBJ2-5 TRBV3-1/TRBV3-2 CASSQDPSGGIQETQYF
TRBD1 TRBJ2-7 TRBV19 CASSPRTGGPYEQYF
- TRBJ1-6 TRBV7-9 CASSTGQPYNSPLHF
- TRBJ1-2 TRBV6-6 CASSRQDSSGDYTF
TRBD1 TRBJ1-5 TRBV18 CASSPQDRAEPQHF
- TRBJ1-5 TRBV5-1 CASSLQGNSNQPQHF
- TRBJ1-5 TRBV19 CASSIDHEDQPQHF
TRBD2 TRBJ2-3 TRBV2 CASSPGTSGRADTQYF
- TRBJ1-1 TRBV30 CAWSVKGGSTEAFF
- TRBJ2-1 TRBV9 CASSALRDTYNEQFF
TRBD2 TRBJ2-1 TRBV14 CASSQLAGGLLSGSYNEQFF
- TRBJ2-2 TRBV19 CASSPGGRGTTGELFF
TRBD1 TRBJ2-2 TRBV11-1 CASSQTGEIAGELFF
- TRBJ2-2 TRBV18 CASSPEAGELFF
TRBD1 TRBJ2-3 TRBV24-1 CATTRTGSTDTQYF
TRBD1 TRBJ1-1 TRBV27 CASSWTGANTEAFF
- TRBJ1-4 TRBV7-2 CASSRHGGDAGEKLFF
TRBD2 TRBJ2-5 TRBV11-2 CASTKELAGSQETQYF
- TRBJ2-7 TRBV5-4 CASSFGPPYEQYF
TRBD1 TRBJ2-3 TRBV7-3 CASSLGQDPDTQYF
- TRBJ2-7 TRBV19 CATSRGFYEQYF
- TRBJ1-5 TRBV19 CASSGSNANQPQHF
- TRBJ1-2 TRBV5-1 CASSFDSNYGYTF
- TRBJ1-2 TRBV6-6 CASRTKRSYGYTF
TRBD1 TRBJ1-2 TRBV4-3 CASSQTDRGYGYTF
- TRBJ1-6 TRBV9 CASSLGQYNSPLHF
- TRBJ1-6 TRBV11-1 CASSSSLDSPLHF
TRBD1 TRBJ2-7 TRBV10-3 CAISGGTGGAYEQYF
TRBD2 TRBJ2-3 TRBV5-4 CASRRTGTSSDTQYF
TRBD1 TRBJ1-5 TRBV9 CASSVGTGGNQPQHF
TRBD2 TRBJ2-1 TRBV9 CASSPRGREGQGNDNEQFF